The rows below give T cell receptor beta chains drawn from one sample of a study of T-cell reconstitution after alpha-beta-depleted transplantation in children. MiXCR was run by TCRdb on the PCR reads, yielding one entry per CDR3 protein. The repertoire includes hundreds of thousands of distinct CDR3 sequences, 13% of them detected once, and about 2.2% sits in the top ten. Sequencing was performed on PBMCs, mostly from graft donor cells, taken 360 days after TCRalphabeta/CD19-depleted stem cell transplant. Every receptor here comes from a male patient younger than 18 who had a stem cell transplant for acute myeloid leukemia, so the T cells may come from the graft donor. Each CDR3 is given with its conserved first and last residue. A D gene is named only where the DNA matches it firmly. Size is omitted from some rows. Given values are once, few, many or a class for expanded clones.

d_call: TRBD2
j_call: TRBJ2-7
clone_size: -
v_call: TRBV28
cdr3_nt: TGTGCCAGCAACCCGCGGACTAGCGGGTGGGGGGGCGAGCAGTACTTC
cdr3_aa: CASNPRTSGWGGEQYF

d_call: -
j_call: TRBJ2-1
clone_size: few
v_call: TRBV7-3
cdr3_nt: TGTGCCAGCAGCAGGGGGGACTACAATGAGCAGTTCTTC
cdr3_aa: CASSRGDYNEQFF

d_call: TRBD1
j_call: TRBJ2-6
clone_size: -
v_call: TRBV29-1
cdr3_nt: TGCAGCGTCTGGGACAGGTTCCCCTCTGGGGCCAACGTCCTGACTTTC
cdr3_aa: CSVWDRFPSGANVLTF

d_call: TRBD1
j_call: TRBJ2-7
clone_size: many
v_call: TRBV29-1
cdr3_nt: TGCAGCGTTGAAGTCGCACAGGGGTACGAGCAGTACTTC
cdr3_aa: CSVEVAQGYEQYF

d_call: TRBD1
j_call: TRBJ2-7
clone_size: few
v_call: TRBV29-1
cdr3_nt: TGCAGCGTGGGGGACAGGCTCCCTTACGAGCAGTACTTC
cdr3_aa: CSVGDRLPYEQYF

d_call: TRBD2
j_call: TRBJ2-1
clone_size: -
v_call: TRBV7-8
cdr3_nt: TGTGCCAGCAGCTTAGTAGGTTTCGGCGGGGGGGGTGAGCAGTTCTTC
cdr3_aa: CASSLVGFGGGGEQFF

d_call: TRBD1
j_call: TRBJ1-3
clone_size: many
v_call: TRBV4-2
cdr3_nt: TGTGCCAGCAGCCAAGATAGGGGACAGGGGTCTAGAAACACCATATATTTT
cdr3_aa: CASSQDRGQGSRNTIYF

d_call: -
j_call: TRBJ2-1
clone_size: few
v_call: TRBV5-1
cdr3_nt: TGCGCCAGCAGCTTACCCGGGCCAGAGCCCTACAATGAGCAGTTCTTC
cdr3_aa: CASSLPGPEPYNEQFF

d_call: TRBD2
j_call: TRBJ2-1
clone_size: few
v_call: TRBV30
cdr3_nt: TGTGCCTTGGAGGCTAGCGGGAGGGGGGGTTACAATGAGCAGTTCTTC
cdr3_aa: CALEASGRGGYNEQFF

d_call: -
j_call: TRBJ1-1
clone_size: many
v_call: TRBV12-3/TRBV12-4
cdr3_nt: TGTGCCAGCAGCCCAGGATTGACCACCGAAGCTTTCTTT
cdr3_aa: CASSPGLTTEAFF

d_call: -
j_call: TRBJ2-7
clone_size: -
v_call: TRBV6-2/TRBV6-3
cdr3_nt: TGTGCCAGCAGTTACCTTTTGGGGGAGCCGACATCGGAGCAGTACTTC
cdr3_aa: CASSYLLGEPTSEQYF

d_call: -
j_call: TRBJ2-1
clone_size: few
v_call: TRBV20-1
cdr3_nt: TGCAGTGCTAGAGATCGGCGGACCGGCAATGAGCAGTTCTTC
cdr3_aa: CSARDRRTGNEQFF

d_call: -
j_call: TRBJ2-5
clone_size: few
v_call: TRBV24-1
cdr3_nt: TGTGCCACCAGTGTGGGGCACCGAGAGACCCAGTACTTC
cdr3_aa: CATSVGHRETQYF

d_call: -
j_call: TRBJ2-6
clone_size: few
v_call: TRBV7-9
cdr3_nt: TGTGCCAGCAGCGACCAGGGAATGTCCGGGGCCAACGTCCTGACTTTC
cdr3_aa: CASSDQGMSGANVLTF

d_call: -
j_call: TRBJ2-7
clone_size: many
v_call: TRBV6-5
cdr3_nt: TGTGCCAGCAGTTACTCGGGAGAGGGCCCTCGAGAGCAGTACTTC
cdr3_aa: CASSYSGEGPREQYF

d_call: -
j_call: TRBJ2-1
clone_size: few
v_call: TRBV9
cdr3_nt: TGTGCCAGCAGTCCAGCCGCGAACAATGAGCAGTTCTTC
cdr3_aa: CASSPAANNEQFF

d_call: TRBD2
j_call: TRBJ2-3
clone_size: few
v_call: TRBV6-5
cdr3_nt: TGTGCCAGCAGTTACTCCAGGACTAGCGGGAGCACAGATACGCAGTATTTT
cdr3_aa: CASSYSRTSGSTDTQYF

d_call: -
j_call: TRBJ2-5
clone_size: few
v_call: TRBV29-1
cdr3_nt: TGCAGCGTTTCGCGGCGAACACAAGAGACCCAGTACTTC
cdr3_aa: CSVSRRTQETQYF

d_call: TRBD2
j_call: TRBJ2-7
clone_size: -
v_call: TRBV19
cdr3_nt: TGTGCCAGTAGTACCTACTTAACGGGACTAGAGATACGAGGGCAGTACTTC
cdr3_aa: CASSTYLTGLEIRGQYF

d_call: -
j_call: TRBJ2-5
clone_size: many
v_call: TRBV7-8
cdr3_nt: TGTGCCAGCAGTCTCGTCCCGGAGACCCAGTACTTC
cdr3_aa: CASSLVPETQYF

d_call: TRBD2
j_call: TRBJ2-3
clone_size: many
v_call: TRBV4-3
cdr3_nt: TGCGCCAGCAGCCGTACCGGGACTAGCAGTGTGTATTTT
cdr3_aa: CASSRTGTSSVYF

d_call: TRBD1
j_call: TRBJ1-1
clone_size: -
v_call: TRBV4-3
cdr3_nt: TGCGCCAGCAGCCAAGATACAGGGGGCCTGACTGAAGCTTTCTTT
cdr3_aa: CASSQDTGGLTEAFF

d_call: TRBD1
j_call: TRBJ2-3
clone_size: many
v_call: TRBV12-3/TRBV12-4
cdr3_nt: TGTGCCAGCAGTCCGGGACAGGTTGTCACAGATACGCAGTATTTT
cdr3_aa: CASSPGQVVTDTQYF

d_call: TRBD2
j_call: TRBJ2-7
clone_size: few
v_call: TRBV25-1
cdr3_nt: TGTGCCAGCAGTGAGCGACTAGCGCTCTACGAGCAGTACTTC
cdr3_aa: CASSERLALYEQYF

d_call: -
j_call: TRBJ2-1
clone_size: -
v_call: TRBV20-1
cdr3_nt: TGCAGTGCTTCCATTCTACAGGGAGGTGAGCAGTTCTTC
cdr3_aa: CSASILQGGEQFF

d_call: TRBD2
j_call: TRBJ2-1
clone_size: many
v_call: TRBV4-3
cdr3_nt: TGCGCCAGCAGCCAAGCGACTAGCGGTACCCACAATGAGCAGTTCTTC
cdr3_aa: CASSQATSGTHNEQFF

d_call: -
j_call: TRBJ2-1
clone_size: many
v_call: TRBV5-1
cdr3_nt: TGCGCCAGCAGCTTTCCAGCCGATGAGCAGTTCTTC
cdr3_aa: CASSFPADEQFF

d_call: TRBD1
j_call: TRBJ2-1
clone_size: many
v_call: TRBV5-1
cdr3_nt: TGCGCCAGCTGTCAGGGGGTGGTATACAATGAGCAGTTCTTC
cdr3_aa: CASCQGVVYNEQFF

d_call: -
j_call: TRBJ1-1
clone_size: -
v_call: TRBV20-1
cdr3_nt: TGCAGTGCTAGCCGGGGGGCGGCGAACACTGAAGCTTTCTTT
cdr3_aa: CSASRGAANTEAFF